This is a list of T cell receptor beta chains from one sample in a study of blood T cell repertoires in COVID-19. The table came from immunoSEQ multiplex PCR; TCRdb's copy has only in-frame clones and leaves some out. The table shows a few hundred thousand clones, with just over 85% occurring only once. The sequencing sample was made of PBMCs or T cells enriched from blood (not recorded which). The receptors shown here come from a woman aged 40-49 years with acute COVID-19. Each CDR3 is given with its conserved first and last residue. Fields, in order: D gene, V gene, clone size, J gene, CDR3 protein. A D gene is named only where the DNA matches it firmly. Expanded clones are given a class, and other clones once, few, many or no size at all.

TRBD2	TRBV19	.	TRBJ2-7	CASRWGSSGSYAYEQYF
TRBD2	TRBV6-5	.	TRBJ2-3	CASTLAGSTDTQYF
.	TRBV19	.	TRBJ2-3	CATTVADTQYF
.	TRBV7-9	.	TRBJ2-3	CAGQRTSTDTQYF
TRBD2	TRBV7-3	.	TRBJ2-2	CASSLYASGTSVGTGELFF
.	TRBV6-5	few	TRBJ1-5	CASSYSPTGTQHF
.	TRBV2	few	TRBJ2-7	CASRNRMGGLHYEQYF
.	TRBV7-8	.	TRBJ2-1	CASSFLMGGTSYNEQFF
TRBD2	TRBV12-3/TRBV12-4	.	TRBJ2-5	CASRRDYQETQYF
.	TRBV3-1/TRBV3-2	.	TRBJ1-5	CASSAGGSGALAFNQPQHF
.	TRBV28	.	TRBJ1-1	CASSPPYSEAFF
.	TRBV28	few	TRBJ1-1	CASRSGIRMNTEAFF
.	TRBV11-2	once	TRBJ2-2	CASSLDRSHSGELFF
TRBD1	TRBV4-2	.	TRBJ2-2	CASSQAFGQANTGELFF
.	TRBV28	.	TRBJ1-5	CASSFRGGLNQPQHF
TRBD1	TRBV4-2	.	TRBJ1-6	CASSQEGQGNSPLHF
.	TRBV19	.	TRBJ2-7	CASSVRESSYEQYF
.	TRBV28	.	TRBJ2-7	CASRTPFRALQGYEQYF
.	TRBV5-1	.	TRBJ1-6	CASSPSTGRESPLHF
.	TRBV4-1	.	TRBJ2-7	CASSQDYSASGDEQYF
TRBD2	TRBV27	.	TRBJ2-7	CASSLSGTSGAYEQYF
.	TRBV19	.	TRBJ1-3	CASSPRQNSGNTIYF
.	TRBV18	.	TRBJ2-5	CASSYARGRQETQYF
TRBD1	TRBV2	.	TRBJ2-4	CASSEGQGVAKNIQYF
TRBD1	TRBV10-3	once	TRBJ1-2	CAIGQDGNYGYTF
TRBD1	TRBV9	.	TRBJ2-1	CASSVSGQGAGEQFF
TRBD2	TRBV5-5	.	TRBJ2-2	CASRKGLAGANTGELFF
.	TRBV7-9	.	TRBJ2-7	CASSSHHYEQYF
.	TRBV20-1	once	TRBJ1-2	CSAGELLSYGYTF
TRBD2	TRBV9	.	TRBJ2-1	CASSGRAGGPYNEQFF
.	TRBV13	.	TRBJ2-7	CASSLTGTPRYEQYF
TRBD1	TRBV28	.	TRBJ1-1	CASLPSGGTEAFF
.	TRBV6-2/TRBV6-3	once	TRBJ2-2	CASSIGSSGTGELFF
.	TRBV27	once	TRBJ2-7	CASSEYPRAVTEQYF
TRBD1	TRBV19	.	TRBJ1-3	CASSRGTGFGNTIYF
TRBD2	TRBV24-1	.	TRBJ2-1	CATSPGTSGRAPEQFF
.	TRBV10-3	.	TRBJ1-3	CAINRERSGNTIYF
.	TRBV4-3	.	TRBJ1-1	CASSQVGGANTEAFF
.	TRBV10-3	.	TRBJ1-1	CAISETPTNTEAFF
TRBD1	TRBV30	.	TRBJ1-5	CAWSRAGGPYSNQPQHF
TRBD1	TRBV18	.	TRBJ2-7	CASSPNLGTGLSYEQYF
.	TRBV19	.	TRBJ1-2	CASLKSISPANYGYTF
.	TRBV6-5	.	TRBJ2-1	CASRRDTGGLGEQFF
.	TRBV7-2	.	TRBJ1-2	CASSNRSGDLGYTF
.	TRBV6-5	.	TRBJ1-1	CASSYSRPPNTEAFF
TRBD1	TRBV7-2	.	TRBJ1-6	CASSLGLTGDNSPLHF
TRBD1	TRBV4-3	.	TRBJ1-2	CASSHNRGALNYGYTF
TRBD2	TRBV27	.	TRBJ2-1	CASSSPSGGYNEQFF
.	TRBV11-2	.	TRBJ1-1	CASSSYTGIEAFF
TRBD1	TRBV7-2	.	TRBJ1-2	CASSSQGPNYGYTF
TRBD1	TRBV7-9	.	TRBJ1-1	CASSLVGQGTEAFF
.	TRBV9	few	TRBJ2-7	CASSVDAGSSYEQYF
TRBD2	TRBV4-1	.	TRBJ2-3	CASSQVGASGKDTQYF
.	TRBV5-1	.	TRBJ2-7	CASSSVPQGEQYF
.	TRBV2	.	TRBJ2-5	CASNRQAQETQYF
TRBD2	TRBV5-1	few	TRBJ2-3	CASSPRGGLEDTQYF
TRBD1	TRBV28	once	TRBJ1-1	CASSLRTGGTEAFF
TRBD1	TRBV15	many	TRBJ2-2	CATSRDSPFANTGELFF
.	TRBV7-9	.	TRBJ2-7	CASSSLLAYEQYF